One sample yielded the 17 T cell receptor beta chains listed below, sequenced in a study of blood T cell repertoires in COVID-19. Assay: immunoSEQ multiplex PCR; the TCRdb copy retains only in-frame clones and omits some. Of some 60,000 clones listed, about 80% are singletons. Sequencing used peripheral blood. The receptors shown here come from a man in his forties or fifties with COVID-19, enrolled during active disease.

This clone occurred a few times. The genes are TRBV9 and TRBJ2-7; TRBD2 matches 7 bases. This CDR3 has 14 residues. Germline assignment: CDR1 SGDLS and CDR2 YYNGEE. The junction had 4 bases not matched to a gene; V was cut back by 4 bases and J by 0 bases. In nucleotides, the CDR3 is TGTGCCAGCAGCTCCGGACTAGACTCCTACGAGCAGTACTTC. It yields the protein CASSSGLDSYEQYF.

This clone was seen a few times. V is TRBV7-2 and J is TRBJ2-7; tentative D call: TRBD1 (6 bases). Germline V gene sequence: CDR1 SGHTA, CDR2 FQGNSA. V lost 3 bases and J lost 1, with 10 bases in between. This CDR3 has 14 residues. CDR3 region: CASSFQGPSYEQYF. The CDR3, as DNA: TGTGCCAGCAGCTTCCAGGGGCCTTCCTACGAGCAGTACTTC.

The J gene is TRBJ2-7, the V gene TRBV6-5; D is uncertain. CDR1 MNHEY and CDR2 SVGAGI come from the germline V gene. V dropped 2 bases and J dropped 5 bases, with 10 bases sitting between them. The CDR3 totals 13 residues. CDR3 sequence (DNA): TGTGCCAGCAGTTACGGGCCTTATGACGAGCAGTACTTC. Translation gives CASSYGPYDEQYF.

The chain is built from TRBV7-3 and TRBJ2-3; D call uncertain. The CDR3 extends over 13 amino acids. The germline V gene has CDR1 SGHTA and CDR2 FQGTGA. Trimming removed 0 bases from V and 4 bases from J, with 5 bases in between. The CDR3 loop is CASSLTLSDTQYF. CDR3 coding DNA: TGTGCCAGCAGCTTAACCCTGTCAGATACGCAGTATTTT.

The rearrangement joins TRBV27 to TRBJ2-7; 7 positions agree with TRBD1. The CDR3 contains 17 residues. With 6 bases clipped from V and 6 bases from J, the junction kept 20 bases outside the gene matches. Germline V gene lookup returns CDR1 MNHEY and CDR2 SMNVEV (reference sequence). The CDR3 DNA reads as TGTGCCAGCAGCCATAAGCTTCACCAGGGACAGTTAAGCGAGCAGTACTTC. It yields the protein CASSHKLHQGQLSEQYF.

The genes are TRBV2 and TRBJ1-3, with D maybe TRBD1 (6 bases). The CDR3 is made up of 16 amino acids. Germline V gene data show CDR1 as SNHLY and CDR2 as FYNNEI. Trimming took off 4 bases at V and 2 bases at J, with 15 bases between the two ends. The CDR3 loop reads CASSGSLEGAGNTIYF. In nucleotides, the CDR3 is TGTGCCAGCAGTGGCTCCCTAGAGGGGGCTGGAAACACCATATATTTT.

The chain links TRBV19 to TRBJ2-3, with 9 bases lining up with TRBD1. V was clipped by 5 bases and J by 2 bases; unmatched bases: 2. This CDR3 spans 14 amino acids. CDR1 and CDR2 (germline): LNHDA, SQIVND (reference sequence). The CDR3 DNA reads as TGTGCCAGTAGTGGACAGGGGCACACAGATACGCAGTATTTT. Its protein product is CASSGQGHTDTQYF.

The chain recombines TRBV9 with TRBJ1-1; D unclear. Germline CDR1 is SGDLS and CDR2 is YYNGEE. CDR3 size: 13 residues. Trimming pared 4 bases from V and 1 base from J, leaving 8 bases between. The chain's CDR3 is CASSSRENTEAFF. The DNA of the CDR3 is TGTGCCAGCAGCTCACGGGAGAACACTGAAGCTTTCTTT.

This clone was detected only a few times. V and J are TRBV7-8 and TRBJ1-5; maybe TRBD1 (5 bases). V gave up 3 bases and J gave up 9 bases, with 12 bases separating them. Germline CDR1 is SGHVS and CDR2 is FQNEAQ. The CDR3 runs 13 residues. The CDR3, as DNA: TGTGCCAGCAGCTTGGACCGGAGGGGGCCCCAGCATTTT. Translated: CASSLDRRGPQHF. Full variable domain (outside the CDR3, taken from reference TRBV7-8 and TRBJ1-5): GAGVSQSPRYKVAKRGQDVALRCDPISGHVSLFWYQQALGQGPEFLTYFQNEAQLDKSGLPSDRFFAERPEGSVSTLKIQRTQQEDSAVYLCASSLDRRGPQHFGDGTRLSIL.

This chain's CDR3 is CASTPRRGTDTQYF. CDR3 sequence (DNA): TGTGCCAGCACCCCCCGGCGAGGGACAGATACGCAGTATTTT. The V call is TRBV27, the J call TRBJ2-3; possible D gene TRBD2, 5 bases. The CDR3 consists of 14 residues. V shed 7 bases and J shed 3 bases, with 14 bases lying between them. The germline V gene has CDR1 MNHEY and CDR2 SMNVEV (reference sequence).

The V gene is TRBV4-1, the J gene TRBJ1-1; no firm D call. CDR3 length: 13 amino acids. Germline V lookup: CDR1 MGHRA, CDR2 YSYEKL. V was pared by 5 bases and J by 5 bases, with 12 bases between. The DNA for the CDR3 is TGCGCCAGCAGCTCCCCTCCGGAGACTGAAGCTTTCTTT. This sequence encodes CASSSPPETEAFF.

The chain carries TRBV5-8 and TRBJ1-5, with D possibly being TRBD1 (5 bases). Trimming took off 4 bases at V and 2 bases at J, with 16 bases between the two ends. CDR1 and CDR2 from the germline V gene are SGHTS and YDEGEE. The CDR3 has 16 amino acids. CDR3 nucleotides: TGTGCCAGCAGCCCTAGGACACGGGGGGGCAATCAGCCCCAGCATTTT. Translated: CASSPRTRGGNQPQHF. The whole variable domain, filled in from reference TRBV5-8 and TRBJ1-5, reads EAGVTQSPTHLIKTRGQQATLRCSPISGHTSVYWYQQALGLGLQFLLWYDEGEERNRGNFPPRFSGRQFPNYSSELNVNALELEDSALYLCASSPRTRGGNQPQHFGDGTRLSIL.

The chain carries TRBV18 and TRBJ2-5; D may be TRBD2 (5 bases). Between the trimmed V and J ends, which lost 5 bases and 1 base, there was a span of 8 bases. The germline gives CDR1 KGHSH, CDR2 LQKENI. CDR3 length: 13 amino acids. This CDR3 is CASSDGIQETQYF. Here the CDR3 DNA reads TGTGCCAGCTCAGACGGGATCCAAGAGACCCAGTACTTC.

The chain recombines TRBV5-8 with TRBJ2-2; 13 positions match TRBD2. Germline-derived CDR1 and CDR2 are SGHTS and YDEGEE. CDR3 size: 15 residues. Trimming at V came to 5 bases and at J to 6 bases, leaving 4 bases not matched to a gene. Here the CDR3 reads CASSQLAGGPGELFF. CDR3 bases: TGTGCCAGCAGTCAACTAGCGGGAGGGCCCGGGGAGCTGTTTTTT. Full variable domain (missing parts from reference TRBV5-8 and TRBJ2-2): EAGVTQSPTHLIKTRGQQATLRCSPISGHTSVYWYQQALGLGLQFLLWYDEGEERNRGNFPPRFSGRQFPNYSSELNVNALELEDSALYLCASSQLAGGPGELFFGEGSRLTVL.

The rearrangement links TRBV5-1 to TRBJ1-1, with TRBD1 as a possible D gene (5 bases). V dropped 5 bases and J dropped 5 bases, with 16 bases sitting between them. CDR3 length equals 14 residues. Germline assignment: CDR1 SGHRS and CDR2 YFSETQ. CDR3 sequence (DNA): TGCGCCAGCAGTATAGGGGCATTGGGGACTGAAGCTTTCTTT. Translation gives CASSIGALGTEAFF. The full variable domain, completed using reference TRBV5-1 and TRBJ1-1, is KAGVTQTPRYLIKTRGQQVTLSCSPISGHRSVSWYQQTPGQGLQFLFEYFSETQRNKGNFPGRFSGRQFSNSRSEMNVSTLELGDSALYLCASSIGALGTEAFFGQGTRLTVV.

The chain carries TRBV19 and TRBJ1-5; 8 bases match TRBD1. The V gene's germline CDR1 is LNHDA and CDR2 SQIVND (reference sequence). The ends lost 5 bases at V and 11 bases at J; junction bases unmatched: 8. This CDR3 is 13 amino acids long. CDR3 DNA: TGTGCCAGTAGTTCAGGACAGGGAGGTTCCCAGCATTTT. It is translated as CASSSGQGGSQHF.

The chain links TRBV7-9 to TRBJ1-1; no reliable D call. The CDR3 has 12 residues. V lost 5 bases, J lost 10 bases, and 14 bases lay in between. Germline V gene data show CDR1 as SEHNR and CDR2 as FQNEAQ (reference sequence). The CDR3 region is CASSLQQIGAFF. In DNA form, the CDR3 reads TGTGCCAGCAGCCTACAGCAGATTGGAGCTTTCTTT.